This T cell receptor (beta chain) is drawn from a study of T cells in Graves' hyperthyroidism and ophthalmopathy. This clonotype was seen at least ten times. There were TCR beta CDR3 regions amplified from RNA transcripts. RT-PCR in the first round (using the HTBI primer set) targeted the TCR CDR3. MiXCR was run by TCRdb on the multiplex PCR reads, yielding one entry per CDR3 protein. Here the sample spans about 380,000 distinct CDR3 sequences, around an eighth being singletons. The CDR3 runs to 14 residues. V was pared by 7 bases and J by 0 bases, with 12 bases between. The chain uses TRBV12-3 or TRBV12-4 and TRBJ1-2; D is ambiguous. This TCR came from a man younger than 40 with Graves' hyperthyroidism that later progressed to Graves' ophthalmopathy. The sequenced material came from blood. The CDR3 reads CASTEGAANYGYTF. CDR3 nucleotides: TGTGCCAGCACCGAGGGTGCAGCTAACTATGGCTACACCTTC.